Each of the 18 T cell receptor beta chains below was sequenced from the same sample in a study of cytomegalovirus exposure and HLA in healthy donors. In the PCR, 60 Vbeta and 13 Jbeta primers were used. Assay used: immunoSEQ multiplex PCR; TCRdb lists only in-frame clones, some missing. The sample yields roughly 69,000 clones, about 70% seen once. The sequenced material came from PBMCs. The receptors shown here come from a man younger than 30 in good health and CMV-seronegative.

The chain links TRBV15 to TRBJ2-6; D uncertain. From germline, CDR1 is LNHNV and CDR2 YYDKDF (reference sequence). Trimming pared 1 base from V and 0 bases from J, leaving 4 bases between. The CDR3 has 15 residues. The CDR3 region has the DNA TGTGCCACCAGCAGAGCCCTCTCTGGGGCCAACGTCCTGACTTTC. Protein sequence: CATSRALSGANVLTF.

This clone was seen just once. The chain employs TRBV7-9 and TRBJ2-7; 7 bases line up with TRBD1. With V trimmed by 5 bases and J by 4 bases, 11 bases remained unmatched. This CDR3 has 15 residues. The germline CDR1 and CDR2 sequences are SEHNR and FQNEAQ (reference sequence). CDR3 bases: TGTGCCAGCAGCCGTCCGGCAGGGGGAAGATACGAGCAGTACTTC. Encoded protein: CASSRPAGGRYEQYF.

The gene calls are TRBV5-5 and TRBJ2-5, with D uncertain. The V end was cut by 0 bases, the J end by 2 bases, with 8 bases between. The germline gives CDR1 SGHKS, CDR2 YYEKEE (reference sequence). The CDR3 has 14 amino acids. The CDR3 region is CASSLAVTQETQYF. As DNA, the CDR3 is TGTGCCAGCAGCTTGGCCGTGACTCAAGAGACCCAGTACTTC. Together with reference TRBV5-5 and TRBJ2-5, the CDR3 gives the full variable domain: DAGVTQSPTHLIKTRGQQVTLRCSPISGHKSVSWYQQVLGQGPQFIFQYYEKEERGRGNFPDRFSARQFPNYSSELNVNALLLGDSALYLCASSLAVTQETQYFGPGTRLLVL.

This clone came up a few times. The junction departs from germline at one end; a sequencing error may be responsible. V gene TRBV4-1 combines with J gene TRBJ2-6; 8 nucleotides align to TRBD2. CDR3 length: 16 amino acids. The germline V gene encodes CDR1 MGHRA and CDR2 YSYEKL. Here the CDR3 reads CASSQVGAGGTPVLIF. CDR3 bases: TGCGCCAGCAGCCAAGTGGGGGCGGGGGGTACTCCCGTCCTGATTTTC.

The V call is TRBV2, the J call TRBJ1-5; D is unclear. Germline V gene lookup returns CDR1 SNHLY and CDR2 FYNNEI. Trimming cost V 5 bases and J 6 bases, with 5 bases left between them. The CDR3 runs to 11 residues. CDR3 loop: CASSLGQPQHF. The CDR3 region has the DNA TGTGCCAGCAGTCTCGGTCAGCCCCAGCATTTT.

The DNA for the CDR3 is TGCAGCTTAACAAGGCGGGGACGTCCAGTCACGCAGTATTTT. The encoded protein is CSLTRRGRPVTQYF. The chain combines TRBV29-1 with TRBJ2-3, with D maybe TRBD2 (6 bases). CDR1 is SQVTM, CDR2 ANQGSEA, per germline. This CDR3 has 14 residues. Deletions cut 8 bases from V and 9 bases from J, with 24 bases between.

This clone was observed a single time. The chain employs TRBV29-1 and TRBJ1-2; D ambiguous. The CDR3 totals 12 residues. The V gene's germline CDR1 is SQVTM and CDR2 ANQGSEA. Trimming removed 0 bases from V and 6 bases from J, with 8 bases in between. CDR3 coding DNA: TGCAGCGTTGAAGACGCAGGCAATGGCTACACCTTC. This sequence encodes CSVEDAGNGYTF.

This clone was detected only a few times. This rearrangement joins TRBV5-1 to TRBJ1-2; D possibly corresponds to TRBD1 (5 bases). Per germline, CDR1 SGHRS and CDR2 YFSETQ. Trimming left V 4 bases short and J 10 bases short, with 20 bases between. The length of the CDR3 is 14 residues. CDR3 in amino acids: CASSGGTGREDYTF. DNA of the CDR3: TGCGCCAGCAGCGGCGGGACGGGTAGGGAAGACTACACCTTC.

The CDR3 nucleotides read TGTGCCAGCAGCCTTAGTGGAGGGGTTATTGAAAAACTGTTTTTT. As protein: CASSLSGGVIEKLFF. The chain couples TRBV7-2 to TRBJ1-4; TRBD1 might be the D (5 bases). This CDR3 is built from 15 residues. Germline lookup yields CDR1 SGHTA and CDR2 FQGNSA. The V and J ends lost 5 bases and 7 bases respectively, with 17 bases between them.

V usage is TRBV11-3 and J usage is TRBJ2-5; D is possibly TRBD1 (5 bases). Germline-derived CDR1 and CDR2 are SGHNT and YENEEA. With 1 base removed from V and 2 bases from J, the gap between germline ends came to 14 bases. The CDR3 covers 16 residues. CDR3 protein: CASSLVNQGGQETQYF. DNA for the CDR3: TGTGCCAGCAGCTTAGTGAACCAGGGTGGACAAGAGACCCAGTACTTC.

The V gene is TRBV5-1, the J gene TRBJ2-2; D may be TRBD2 (6 bases). The germline V gene has CDR1 SGHRS and CDR2 YFSETQ. CDR3 length equals 16 residues. V was trimmed by 4 bases and J by 0 bases, leaving 13 bases between them. The CDR3 region is CASSPRLGTNTGELFF. The CDR3 DNA sequence: TGCGCCAGCAGCCCGCGACTAGGGACGAACACCGGGGAGCTGTTTTTT.

The chain carries TRBV6-5 and TRBJ2-7; D unresolved. V lost 7 bases, J lost 3 bases, and 10 bases lay in between. This CDR3 has 12 residues. CDR1 MNHEY and CDR2 SVGAGI come from the germline V gene. The CDR3 DNA is TGTGCCAGCACTTCGGCAAACTACGAGCAGTACGTC. The encoded protein is CASTSANYEQYV.

The chain recombines TRBV9 with TRBJ1-2, with 7 bases that match TRBD1. Germline loops: CDR1 SGDLS, CDR2 YYNGEE. The V segment lost 3 bases and the J segment 7 bases; nucleotides outside the gene matches: 15. The CDR3 extends over 16 amino acids. The CDR3 sequence: CASSDRRGWQGGGYTF. CDR3 in DNA: TGTGCCAGCAGCGATCGTAGGGGGTGGCAGGGGGGTGGCTACACCTTC. The full variable domain, completed using reference TRBV9 and TRBJ1-2, is DSGVTQTPKHLITATGQRVTLRCSPRSGDLSVYWYQQSLDQGLQFLIQYYNGEERAKGNILERFSAQQFPDLHSELNLSSLELGDSALYFCASSDRRGWQGGGYTFGSGTRLTVV.

V and J are TRBV6-1 and TRBJ1-2; 12 positions match TRBD1. This CDR3 spans 13 amino acids. Germline loops: CDR1 MNHNS, CDR2 SASEGT. V shed 4 bases and J 6 bases; nucleotides not matched to a gene: 0. CDR3 nucleotide sequence: TGTGCCAGCAGTGGGGACAGGGGGCATGGCTACACCTTC. It specifies CASSGDRGHGYTF.

V gene TRBV6-6 combines with J gene TRBJ2-3, with D possibly matching TRBD1 (6 bases). Germline CDR1 and CDR2: MNHNY and SVGAGI (reference sequence). With 11 bases removed from V and 3 bases from J, the gap between germline ends came to 12 bases. CDR3 size: 12 residues. The CDR3 spells CASRGRTDTQYF. The CDR3 bases are TGTGCCTCCAGGGGAAGAACAGATACGCAGTATTTT.

This clone appeared a few times. J is TRBJ1-1 and V is TRBV11-2; no clear D. The CDR3 is 14 residues long. The V end lost 4 bases, the J end lost 1 base, and 10 bases lay between the germline ends. Germline V lookup: CDR1 SGHAT, CDR2 FQNNGV. The chain's CDR3 is CASSSLGWNTEAFF. For the CDR3, the DNA is TGTGCCAGCAGCTCCCTTGGCTGGAACACTGAAGCTTTCTTT.

This chain uses TRBV30 with TRBJ2-2, with TRBD1 identical over 7 bases. This CDR3 comprises 15 residues. Germline CDR1 reads GTSNPN; CDR2 reads SVGIG (reference sequence). V was pared by 3 bases and J by 5 bases, with 9 bases of the junction left unmatched. This CDR3 is CAWRPANRGTGELFF. The DNA of the CDR3 is TGTGCCTGGAGGCCCGCCAACAGGGGAACCGGGGAGCTGTTTTTT.

The chain carries TRBV10-2 and TRBJ2-1, with D possibly TRBD2 on 6 matching bases. V lost 8 bases and J lost 7, with 21 bases in between. CDR1 is WSHSY, CDR2 SAAADI, per germline. The CDR3 is 15 amino acids. The CDR3 loop is CASLGDSEDPNEQFF. For the CDR3, the DNA is TGCGCCAGCCTCGGGGACTCCGAGGATCCAAATGAGCAGTTCTTC.